This is a list of T cell receptor beta chains from one sample in a study of cytomegalovirus exposure and HLA in healthy donors. Here immunoSEQ multiplex PCR was the method, and the copy in TCRdb shows in-frame clones only, minus some. The data hold about 120,000 clones, with around a tenth observed a single time. The sequencing input was PBMCs. These receptors all come from a man aged 25 to 45 in good health and CMV-seronegative. CDR3s include the opening cysteine and the closing phenylalanine or tryptophan. D genes are given only for firm matches. A row's size may be missing; if present it is once, few, many or a size class.

>.|few|TRBV7-9|TRBJ2-5
TGTGCCAGCAGAAAGCAGAGCGGAGCTCGTCAAGAGACCCAGTACTTC
CASRKQSGARQETQYF
>TRBD1|.|TRBV6-5|TRBJ2-7
TGTGCCAGCAGTGCGCGGGACAGGGGAGGGCCCGAGCAGTACTTC
CASSARDRGGPEQYF
>TRBD2|few|TRBV5-4|TRBJ2-3
TGTGCCAGCAGCTTGCCGCGGGGGGACACAGATACGCAGTATTTT
CASSLPRGDTDTQYF
>TRBD2|.|TRBV5-4|TRBJ2-7
TGTGCCAGCAGCCTCGGGACTAGCGCCTACGAGCAGTACTTC
CASSLGTSAYEQYF
>TRBD1|few|TRBV29-1|TRBJ2-7
TGCAGCGTTGGGGGACAGGGGGTCGAGCAGTACTTC
CSVGGQGVEQYF
>TRBD1|few|TRBV19|TRBJ2-5
TGTGCCAGTAGTATGGTGACAGGGTTAGGGCTACAAGAGACCCAGTACTTC
CASSMVTGLGLQETQYF
>.|.|TRBV6-1|TRBJ1-1
TGTGCCAGCAGTCCAAAAACAGGGAACACTGAAGCTTTCTTT
CASSPKTGNTEAFF
>.|.|TRBV5-1|TRBJ2-3
TGCGCCAGCAGCTTGGCTAGAGTAGGAGATACGCAGTATTTT
CASSLARVGDTQYF
>.|.|TRBV4-2|TRBJ2-5
TGTGCCAGCAGCCAAGACAAGGGACTCGGGACCTCCCCCCACCAAGAGACCCAGTACTTC
CASSQDKGLGTSPHQETQYF
>TRBD1|.|TRBV11-2|TRBJ2-1
TGTGCCAGCAGCTCTTCTGGACAGGGGCGCGACAATGAGCAGTTCTTC
CASSSSGQGRDNEQFF
>.|few|TRBV6-4|TRBJ2-1
TGTGCCAGCAGTCCGGAGGGGACCGATGAGCAGTTCTTC
CASSPEGTDEQFF
>.|few|TRBV19|TRBJ1-5
TGTGCCAGTAGCCCCCAGGGCCAGCCCCAGCATTTT
CASSPQGQPQHF
>TRBD1|few|TRBV11-3|TRBJ2-1
TGTGCCAGCAGCTCTTTTCGGACAGGGGGCCAGGGTGAGCAGTTCTTC
CASSSFRTGGQGEQFF
>TRBD1|few|TRBV5-4|TRBJ2-7
TGTGCCAGCAGCGCCGGACAGGGGGCCTCCTACGAGCAGTACTTC
CASSAGQGASYEQYF
>.|.|TRBV4-1|TRBJ2-1
TGCGCCAGCAGCCAGGGAATTCAGGGAAGGGAGCAGTTCTTC
CASSQGIQGREQFF
>.|.|TRBV7-9|TRBJ2-7
TGTGCCAGCAGCTTAGACGGCTCCTACGAGCAGTACTTC
CASSLDGSYEQYF
>.|.|TRBV7-8|TRBJ1-4
TGTGCCAGCAGCCCGGGAATTGCAACTAATGAAAAACTGTTTTTT
CASSPGIATNEKLFF
>.|few|TRBV5-8|TRBJ1-5
TGTGCCAGCAGCCCATGGGTTGGACTGAGCAATCAGCCCCAGCATTTT
CASSPWVGLSNQPQHF
>.|.|TRBV7-8|TRBJ1-3
TGTGCCAGCAGCTTTGACCGGACAGCTGGAAACACCATATATTTT
CASSFDRTAGNTIYF
>TRBD1|few|TRBV30|TRBJ1-2
TGTGCCTGGATCAAACAGGGGGTGAAGGGCTACACCTTC
CAWIKQGVKGYTF
>.|.|TRBV7-8|TRBJ1-2
TGTGCCAGCAGCCTCGGACAGCCCCACTATGGCTACACCTTC
CASSLGQPHYGYTF
>.|.|TRBV10-3|TRBJ1-1
TGTGCCATCAGTGAGTCGAGGCCCATTGGGACTGAAGCTTTCTTT
CAISESRPIGTEAFF
>TRBD2|.|TRBV27|TRBJ2-3
TGTGCCAGCAGTCCCGCAAGGCGGGAGGGCCGCTGGGGCACAGATACGCAGTATTTT
CASSPARREGRWGTDTQYF
>.|.|TRBV6-4|TRBJ2-7
TGTGCCAGCAGTGCCGACAGGTTCGCCGAGCAGTACTTC
CASSADRFAEQYF
>.|few|TRBV6-5|TRBJ2-7
TGTGCCAGTCAGGAGGGAGGAGGGAGTTCCTACGAGCAGTACTTC
CASQEGGGSSYEQYF
>TRBD2|few|TRBV6-5|TRBJ2-7
TGTGCCAGCAGTTACTCGGTTAGCGGGATTGCCTACGAGCAGTACTTC
CASSYSVSGIAYEQYF
>TRBD1|.|TRBV5-1|TRBJ1-1
TGCGCCAGCAGCTTTGGGACAGGGGGTGACACTGAAGCTTTCTTT
CASSFGTGGDTEAFF
>TRBD1|few|TRBV14|TRBJ1-1
TGTGCCAGCAGCAAGGACAGGGTTTACACTGAAGCTTTCTTT
CASSKDRVYTEAFF
>.|few|TRBV7-9|TRBJ2-3
TGTGCCGGGGCGGGGACAGATATTTACACAGATACGCAGTATTTT
CAGAGTDIYTDTQYF
>TRBD1|few|TRBV29-1|TRBJ2-4
TGCAGCGTGGAACAGGGGGCCAAAAACATTCAGTACTTC
CSVEQGAKNIQYF
>TRBD1|few|TRBV9|TRBJ1-3
TGTGCCAGCAGCGTCGCCGGGACAGGTGGAAACACCATATATTTT
CASSVAGTGGNTIYF
>TRBD1|.|TRBV7-9|TRBJ2-7
TGTGCCAGCAGCGTGACAGGGAACTCCTACGAGCAGTACTTC
CASSVTGNSYEQYF
>.|few|TRBV6-5|TRBJ2-5
TGTGCCAGCAGCCCTGGGCCTCCCGCGGAGACCCAGTACTTC
CASSPGPPAETQYF
>TRBD1|few|TRBV28|TRBJ1-3
TGTGCCAGCCAAGTAACCGGGACAGGGGTATACACCATATATTTT
CASQVTGTGVYTIYF
>TRBD1|few|TRBV6-1|TRBJ1-2
TGTGCCAGCAGTAAATACAGGGGGCAGGGTGGCTACACCTTC
CASSKYRGQGGYTF
>TRBD1|.|TRBV5-4|TRBJ1-1
TGTGCCAGCAGCTTGGATTATGTAGACAGGGGAAGAGGAGCTTTCTTT
CASSLDYVDRGRGAFF
>.|.|TRBV7-2|TRBJ2-7
TGTGCCAGCAGCTTAGGACAGGCTAACTCCTACGAGCAGTACTTC
CASSLGQANSYEQYF
>.|.|TRBV28|TRBJ2-7
TGTGCCAGCAGTTTAAAGGCCGGGAATGTCTACGAGCAGTACTTC
CASSLKAGNVYEQYF
>.|.|TRBV1|TRBJ2-3
TGCACCAGCAGCTGCCCCCTCCGGGGGGCCCTAGATACGCAGTATTTT
CTSSCPLRGALDTQYF
>.|few|TRBV5-6|TRBJ1-2
TGTGCCAGCAGAACTGACAGCTATGGCTACACCTTC
CASRTDSYGYTF
>TRBD1|.|TRBV7-9|TRBJ1-1
TGTGCCAGCAGCCGTCCCGGGACAGGGGTGAACACTGAAGCTTTCTTT
CASSRPGTGVNTEAFF
>TRBD1|.|TRBV28|TRBJ2-7
TGTGCCAGCAGTTTCGGGGGACAGGGGGCGCCCGCCTACGAGCAGTACTTC
CASSFGGQGAPAYEQYF
>.|few|TRBV5-6|TRBJ2-7
TGTGCCAGCAGCGGCCCTGGACGGGGCTCCTACGAGCAGTACTTC
CASSGPGRGSYEQYF
>.|.|TRBV4-3|TRBJ1-1
TGCGCCAGCAGCCAAGATCCTCCCAGAGGGCCCACTGAAGCTTTCTTT
CASSQDPPRGPTEAFF
>TRBD1|few|TRBV5-8|TRBJ1-1
TGTGCCAGCAGCTTGAACAGGGGGCAGTCTGAAGCTTTCTTT
CASSLNRGQSEAFF
>.|few|TRBV4-1|TRBJ2-2
TGCGCCAGCAGCCAAAAGGGGGGGGGCGTTACGAACACCGGGGAGCTGTTTTTT
CASSQKGGGVTNTGELFF